This TCR beta chain was retrieved from a study of vaccination effects on CD4 cells after COVID-19. On this clone itself: Its target is unknown.

Investigators separated out CD4+ T cells once around eleven days of culture had passed. Study-wide results and caveats: Cross-reaction with common cold coronaviruses was seen in only 1 of 255 vaccine-induced clones from healthy vaccinees. The study dataset contains few convalescent patients and includes no early post-infection timepoints.

The V and J ends lost 4 bases and 12 bases, in that order; junction bases with no gene match: 1. CDR1 and CDR2 from the germline V gene are KGHSH and LQKENI. The CDR3 is 12 residues long. TCRdb's table, derived via immunoSEQ multiplex PCR, lists solely in-frame clones and lacks some. The sample gives 30,000 or so clones, about 60% of which show up once; around a tenth is in the top ten. The sequence derives from a human donor who received a COVID-19 vaccine. J is TRBJ1-4 and V is TRBV18; 11 bases align to TRBD1. The specimen was CD4+ T cells from PBMCs cultured without peptide, collected before COVID-19 vaccination. This CDR3 is CASSQGQGELFF. The CDR3 DNA is TGTGCCAGCTCACAGGGACAGGGGGAACTGTTTTTT.